The table lists the clone carrying this T cell receptor beta chain with a few counts. Its antigen remains unidentified. Primed by a sample-barcoded 5' primer and a J-beta primer mix, a second PCR proceeded for 7 to 11 cycles. TCRdb processed the 5' RACE reads anew with MiXCR; each CDR3 protein has one entry. Altogether almost 800,000 distinct CDR3 sequences are present, roughly 60% being singletons, with the ten largest covering about 20%. The V end was cut by 5 bases, the J end by 8 bases, with 22 bases between. The CDR3 runs to 16 residues. CDR1 is SEHNR, CDR2 FQNEAQ, per germline (reference sequence). Total RNA was isolated from each sample in quantities of at least 5.5 micrograms. These data come from a study of blood T cells in healthy people across ages. Study-wide results and caveats: It was not known whether donors were CMV positive (a possible confounder of expanded clonotype changes).

The receptor's source is a young man in good health. The chain recombines TRBV7-9 with TRBJ2-1; D is unclear. The sequenced sample was blood. The CDR3 DNA follows: TGTGCCAGCAGCCCCTACGTAGGTCCAACGGTCGATGAGCAGTTCTTC. Translating it yields CASSPYVGPTVDEQFF.